The 13 T cell receptor beta chains given below trace back to one sample, sequenced in a study of T cell responses to AZD1222 COVID-19 vaccine. The table came from immunoSEQ multiplex PCR; TCRdb's copy has only in-frame clones and leaves some out. Seen here are tens of thousands of clones, around 90% observed once, and the top ten hold approximately 2%. Specimen: peripheral blood, collected on day 0 of AZD1222 vaccination. The receptors shown here come from an adult in good health.

The V gene is TRBV11-2, the J gene TRBJ2-1; 9 bases are shared with TRBD2. J gave up 7 bases and V 1 base, and 8 bases lay outside the gene matches. This CDR3 region has 16 residues. Germline lookup yields CDR1 SGHAT and CDR2 FQNNGV. The CDR3 sequence is CASSLGPAGGWNEQFF. The CDR3 nucleotides read TGTGCCAGCAGCTTAGGTCCAGCGGGAGGCTGGAATGAGCAGTTCTTC.

This chain uses TRBV28 with TRBJ1-5; TRBD1 is a possible D gene (5 bases). CDR3 size: 12 residues. In germline, CDR1 is MDHEN, CDR2 SYDVKM. V was trimmed by 6 bases and J by 6 bases, leaving 9 bases between them. The CDR3 protein is CASRGGTQPQHF. Here the CDR3 DNA reads TGTGCCAGCAGGGGGGGAACTCAGCCCCAGCATTTT.

This rearrangement joins TRBV5-5 to TRBJ2-7, with TRBD2 as a possible D gene (6 bases). CDR1 is SGHKS, CDR2 YYEKEE, per germline (reference sequence). The CDR3 runs 14 residues. Trimming stripped 0 bases from V and 6 bases from J, with 13 bases between. The CDR3 region is CASSLEGLRSEQYF. In DNA form, the CDR3 reads TGTGCCAGCAGCTTGGAGGGACTGAGGTCCGAGCAGTACTTC.

The CDR3 sequence: CASSQDFETSYNEQFF. The CDR3 nucleotides read TGTGCCAGCAGCCAAGACTTCGAGACTAGCTACAATGAGCAGTTCTTC. The chain couples TRBV3-1 (or the pseudogene TRBV3-2) to TRBJ2-1, with D perhaps TRBD2 (6 bases). Germline CDR1 and CDR2: LGHDT and YNNKEL (reference sequence). V was pared by 0 bases and J by 3 bases, with 12 bases between. The CDR3 totals 16 residues.

The rearrangement uses TRBV5-1 and TRBJ1-2; no reliable D call. V was trimmed by 4 bases and J by 4 bases, leaving 11 bases between them. The V gene's germline CDR1 is SGHRS and CDR2 YFSETQ. This CDR3 has 13 residues. This chain's CDR3 is CASSTGLLYGYTF. As DNA, the CDR3 is TGCGCCAGCAGCACCGGACTGCTCTATGGCTACACCTTC.

The chain couples TRBV3-1 (or the pseudogene TRBV3-2) to TRBJ2-7, with TRBD1 matching over 8 bases. The germline gives CDR1 LGHDT, CDR2 YNNKEL (reference sequence). The CDR3 length is 14 residues. Germline trimming cut 4 bases from V and 6 bases from J; bases unmatched to any gene: 8. CDR3 sequence: CASSPGQGPGEQYF. In DNA, the CDR3 is TGTGCCAGCAGCCCAGGACAGGGTCCGGGCGAGCAGTACTTC.

The chain carries TRBV9 and TRBJ1-4; 10 bases fit TRBD1. CDR3 length: 18 amino acids. The germline V gene encodes CDR1 SGDLS and CDR2 YYNGEE. The trim removed 3 bases at V and 7 bases at J, leaving 15 bases unmatched. As DNA, the CDR3 is TGTGCCAGCAGCGATCCCAGGACAGGGGGAAGTTACGGTGAAAAACTGTTTTTT. It translates to CASSDPRTGGSYGEKLFF. The full variable domain, completed using reference TRBV9 and TRBJ1-4, is DSGVTQTPKHLITATGQRVTLRCSPRSGDLSVYWYQQSLDQGLQFLIQYYNGEERAKGNILERFSAQQFPDLHSELNLSSLELGDSALYFCASSDPRTGGSYGEKLFFGSGTQLSVL.

The V and J genes are TRBV5-7 and TRBJ1-5; D unresolved. TRBV5-7 qualifies as an ORF whose function is uncertain. V was cut by 5 bases and J by 2 bases, with 17 bases left in between. The CDR3 is 16 residues long. CDR3 sequence: CASRKERLGRNQPQHF. The CDR3 DNA is TGTGCCAGCAGAAAGGAAAGATTAGGGCGCAATCAGCCCCAGCATTTT.

This CDR3 reads CASSLAPDSQETQYF. In DNA, the CDR3 is TGTGCCAGCAGCTTAGCTCCCGACAGCCAAGAGACCCAGTACTTC. This chain joins TRBV7-8 and TRBJ2-5, with TRBD1 as a possible D gene (5 bases). Germline V gives CDR1 SGHVS, CDR2 FQNEAQ. V dropped 0 bases and J dropped 1 base, with 9 bases sitting between them. The CDR3 consists of 15 residues.

This chain uses TRBV13 with TRBJ2-7, with D uncertain. Trimming took 2 bases from V and 11 from J, leaving 16 bases between them. The CDR3 extends over 13 amino acids. Germline V gives CDR1 PRHDT, CDR2 FYEKMQ (reference sequence). The CDR3 loop is CASSLYEWAGEYF. As DNA, the CDR3 is TGTGCCAGCAGCTTATATGAATGGGCAGGTGAGTACTTC. Full variable domain (outside the CDR3, taken from reference TRBV13 and TRBJ2-7): AAGVIQSPRHLIKEKRETATLKCYPIPRHDTVYWYQQGPGQDPQFLISFYEKMQSDKGSIPDRFSAQQFSDYHSELNMSSLELGDSALYFCASSLYEWAGEYFGPGTRLTVT.

This clone was detected once. Relative to the germline gene, one junction end is altered; a read error may explain this. This chain links TRBV29-1 with TRBJ2-1; D unresolved. CDR3 length equals 8 residues. Germline assignment: CDR1 SQVTM and CDR2 ANQGSEA. This CDR3 reads CSVDETVF. The DNA of the CDR3 is TGCAGCGTTGATGAGACCGTCTTC.

V and J are TRBV6-5 and TRBJ2-3; the D gene is possibly TRBD2 (6 bases). Trimming left V 5 bases short and J 0 bases short, with 6 bases between. The CDR3 runs 13 residues. Germline CDR1 is MNHEY and CDR2 is SVGAGI. This CDR3 is CASSRGSTDTQYF. Here the CDR3 DNA reads TGTGCCAGCAGTCGGGGGAGCACAGATACGCAGTATTTT.

The chain recombines TRBV19 with TRBJ2-3, with 8 bases fitting TRBD2. Germline loops: CDR1 LNHDA, CDR2 SQIVND (reference sequence). V shed 2 bases, J shed 1 base, and the junction held 5 bases outside the gene matches. This CDR3 has 16 residues. As DNA, the CDR3 is TGTGCCAGTAGTATATCAAATAGCGGGGGCACAGATACGCAGTATTTT. This gives the protein CASSISNSGGTDTQYF.